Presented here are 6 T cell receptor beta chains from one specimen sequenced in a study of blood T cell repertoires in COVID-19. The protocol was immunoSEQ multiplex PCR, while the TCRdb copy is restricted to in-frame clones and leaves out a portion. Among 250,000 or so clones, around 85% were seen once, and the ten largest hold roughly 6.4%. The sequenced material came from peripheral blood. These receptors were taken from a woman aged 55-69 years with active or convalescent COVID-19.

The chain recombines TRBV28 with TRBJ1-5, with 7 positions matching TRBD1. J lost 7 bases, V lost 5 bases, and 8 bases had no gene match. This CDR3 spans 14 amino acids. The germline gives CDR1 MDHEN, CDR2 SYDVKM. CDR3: CASSPTGVYQPQHF. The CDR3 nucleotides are TGTGCCAGCAGTCCCACAGGGGTGTACCAGCCCCAGCATTTT.

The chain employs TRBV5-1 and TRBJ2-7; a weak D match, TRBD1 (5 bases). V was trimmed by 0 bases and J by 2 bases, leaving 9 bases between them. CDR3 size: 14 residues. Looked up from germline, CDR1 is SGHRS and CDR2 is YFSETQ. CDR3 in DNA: TGCGCCAGCAGCTTGGAACAGGTCCCCTACGAGCAGTACTTC. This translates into CASSLEQVPYEQYF.

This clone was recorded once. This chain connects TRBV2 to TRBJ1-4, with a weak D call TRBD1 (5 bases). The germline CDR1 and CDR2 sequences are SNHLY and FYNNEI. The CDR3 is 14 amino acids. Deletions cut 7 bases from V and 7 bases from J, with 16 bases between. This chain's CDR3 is CASMAQGTGEKLFF. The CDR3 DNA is TGTGCCAGCATGGCCCAGGGAACGGGTGAAAAACTGTTTTTT.

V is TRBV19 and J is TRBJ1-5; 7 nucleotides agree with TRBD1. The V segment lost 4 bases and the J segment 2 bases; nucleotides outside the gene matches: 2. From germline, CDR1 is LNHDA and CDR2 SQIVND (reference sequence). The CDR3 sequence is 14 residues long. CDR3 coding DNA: TGTGCCAGTAGTACGACAGGGCGCAATCAGCCCCAGCATTTT. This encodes CASSTTGRNQPQHF.

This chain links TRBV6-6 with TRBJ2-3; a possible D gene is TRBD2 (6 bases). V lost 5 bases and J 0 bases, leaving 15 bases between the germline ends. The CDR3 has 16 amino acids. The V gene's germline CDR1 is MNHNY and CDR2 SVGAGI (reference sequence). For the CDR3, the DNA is TGTGCCAGCAGTACTGGGACTGAACTTAGCACAGATACGCAGTATTTT. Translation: CASSTGTELSTDTQYF.

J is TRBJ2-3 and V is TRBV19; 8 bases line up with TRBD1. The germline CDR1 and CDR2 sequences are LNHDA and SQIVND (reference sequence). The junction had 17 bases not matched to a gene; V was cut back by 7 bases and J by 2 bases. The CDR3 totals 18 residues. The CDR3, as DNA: TGTGCCAGTACCGACGACAGGGGTCAACCAGGGGACACAGATACGCAGTATTTT. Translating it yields CASTDDRGQPGDTDTQYF.